These T cell receptor beta chains were read from a single sample in a study of T cell responses to AZD1222 COVID-19 vaccine. Sequenced by immunoSEQ multiplex PCR; TCRdb stores in-frame clones only, minus some. The sample has about 100,000 clones; around 87% are singletons. Sequenced here: peripheral blood, sampled on day 0 of AZD1222 vaccination. The receptors originated from an adult in good health. Each CDR3 is given without its conserved first and last residue.

V	J	CDR3
TRBV4-1	TRBJ2-1	ASSPGLAGGHEQF
TRBV19	TRBJ2-2	ASIQGAGELF
TRBV5-1	TRBJ2-5	ASSLQVSETQY
TRBV20-1	TRBJ1-1	SASSSTEAF
TRBV9	TRBJ2-5	ASSVDAQRETQY
TRBV6-2/TRBV6-3	TRBJ2-1	ASSYLDLDSSYNEQF
TRBV5-6	TRBJ1-2	ASTWGRGSYGYT
TRBV12-5	TRBJ1-1	ASGRPTTFRPEAF
TRBV19	TRBJ2-1	ASSILGTVNEQF
TRBV7-9	TRBJ2-7	ASSPISRGEQY
TRBV27	TRBJ1-2	ASSLLNSQGGYT
TRBV4-2	TRBJ1-1	ASSQDPWDRGNTEAF
TRBV14	TRBJ2-7	ASSQLLGQGRDEQY
TRBV9	TRBJ1-1	ASSVGQGVPNTEAF
TRBV6-5	TRBJ1-1	ASRPRGGTEAF
TRBV6-5	TRBJ2-7	ASSYSPDFGHEQY
TRBV27	TRBJ2-7	ASSGGLAGVGEQY
TRBV9	TRBJ2-3	ASSVGQLTDTQY
TRBV6-1	TRBJ1-5	ASSEASNQPQH
TRBV6-1	TRBJ2-7	ASSEGSVRTYEQY
TRBV5-6	TRBJ2-7	ASSSGTGSWEQY
TRBV24-1	TRBJ2-1	ATRGQGTYNEQF
TRBV6-2/TRBV6-3	TRBJ2-5	ASSLRQVGETQY
TRBV5-1	TRBJ2-1	ASSLGGGEQF
TRBV2	TRBJ2-2	ASSQDRGNTGELF
TRBV7-8	TRBJ1-1	ASSQRQGMNTEAF
TRBV5-1	TRBJ2-7	ASSSRQGAYEQY
TRBV9	TRBJ2-1	ASNEVGGSYNEQF
TRBV14	TRBJ2-3	ASSRRMGRGTGTQY
TRBV27	TRBJ1-4	ASAAGRDEKLF
TRBV6-1	TRBJ1-4	ASSEAGTANEKLF
TRBV7-9	TRBJ1-1	ASSLGTVTEAF
TRBV6-4	TRBJ2-5	ASSQGRGETQY
TRBV27	TRBJ1-5	ASTTGIGNQPQH
TRBV27	TRBJ1-5	ASSSGQGPLQPQH
TRBV10-3	TRBJ1-3	AINNRAPGNTIY
TRBV7-6	TRBJ2-3	ASSVYSGADTQY
TRBV11-3	TRBJ2-1	ASAGTGVNEQF
TRBV6-2/TRBV6-3	TRBJ1-2	ASSANRAAYGYT
TRBV5-1	TRBJ2-7	ASSFPQGNEQY
TRBV6-5	TRBJ1-2	ASSYSTGFGYT
TRBV5-5	TRBJ2-7	ASSLTGSAVDEQY
TRBV15	TRBJ1-2	ATSDREGNYGYT
TRBV10-3	TRBJ2-2	AISHQWTVTNTGELF
TRBV5-1	TRBJ2-5	ASSYGAYEGETQY
TRBV19	TRBJ2-7	ASSPRTDSYEQY
TRBV7-9	TRBJ2-2	ASSRNTGELF
TRBV13	TRBJ1-4	ASVRASGGKLF
TRBV4-1	TRBJ2-7	ASSQVGRLAGEGQY
TRBV7-9	TRBJ1-2	ASSPGQGFSDGYT
TRBV6-5	TRBJ2-7	ASSKSGGTYEQY
TRBV30	TRBJ2-7	AWSKGLIYEQY
TRBV12-5	TRBJ1-1	ATGKAGNRMNTEAF